The present entry profiles one TCR beta chain with its context. This sample was taken from a study of long-term antiretroviral therapy in people with HIV. The authors ran the immunoSEQ assay, v3.0, at survey level. The protocol was immunoSEQ multiplex PCR, while the TCRdb copy is restricted to in-frame clones and leaves out a portion. The sample carries roughly 24,000 clones, over 80% recorded once. V trimming: 3 bases; J trimming: 2 bases; junction bases outside the gene matches: 4. Germline V gene sequence: CDR1 MGHRA, CDR2 YSYEKL. CDR3 length: 16 residues. The chain has TRBV4-1 and TRBJ1-6; 7 nucleotides align to TRBD1. This sequence originates from a man in his forties or fifties with HIV. The sequenced sample was unsorted PBMCs, obtained 1.6 years after starting antiretroviral therapy. Written as DNA, the CDR3 is TGCGCCAGCAGCCAGACGGACAGGACCTATAATTCACCCCTCCACTTT. It codes for CASSQTDRTYNSPLHF.